The present TCR beta chain was sequenced within a study of regulatory and conventional T cells in RAG deficiency. The data were produced by immunoSEQ multiplex PCR, yet TCRdb's version contains in-frame clones alone and is incomplete. The table records under 15,000 clones, roughly 94% of them present only once. The sorted regulatory T cells were CD4+, CD25-high and CD127-low, with genomic DNA sequenced. Study-wide results and limits: Omenn CD25-high CD127-low cells may be activated cells, not true Tregs. Shannon entropy fell and Simpson indices rose in RAG-deficient patients.

Comment on this clone: Its antigen is still unknown.

The V and J ends lost 7 bases and 7 bases respectively, with 17 bases between them. The CDR3 spans 14 residues. Germline values: CDR1 SEHNR, CDR2 FQNEAQ (reference sequence). This sample was also put to use in a study of regulatory T cells. Per that study: The primer mix had 52 TRBV and 13 TRBJ primers.

The TCR sequence derives from a human donor in good health. The specimen was CD127- CD25+ CD4+ Tregs sorted from blood. The chain has TRBV7-9 and TRBJ1-5; tentative D call: TRBD1 (6 bases). CDR3 in amino acids: CASTDTGSVQPQHF. CDR3 nucleotide sequence: TGTGCCAGCACCGATACAGGGTCGGTCCAGCCCCAGCATTTT.